This TCR beta chain is from a study of T cells in localized non-small cell lung cancer. Regarding the study as a whole: Compared with tumor, uninvolved adjacent lung displayed greater T cell clonality, ranking highest overall. Adjacent lung tissue had a median approximately 57 of the top 100 clones found in the tumor. Heterogeneity remains possible because sequencing was limited to only one tumor region.

Comment on this clone: No antigen is known for it.

Repertoires were generated with immunoSEQ multiplex PCR, while TCRdb's copy carries only in-frame clones and drops some. Of 23,000 or so clones in the sample, around 82% were seen once. Here the sequenced sample was PBMCs, taken before any cancer treatment. The receptor's source is a man aged 40 to 70 with stage II lung adenocarcinoma.

The CDR3 nucleotides read TGTGCCAGTAGTTCCTCCGGGACAATTAGCGTCTATGGCTACACCTTC. Translated: CASSSSGTISVYGYTF. The chain uses TRBV19 and TRBJ1-2, with D tentatively TRBD1 (6 bases). The CDR3 loop spans 16 amino acids. Looked up from germline, CDR1 is LNHDA and CDR2 is SQIVND (reference sequence). With 5 bases removed from V and 4 bases from J, the gap between germline ends came to 20 bases.